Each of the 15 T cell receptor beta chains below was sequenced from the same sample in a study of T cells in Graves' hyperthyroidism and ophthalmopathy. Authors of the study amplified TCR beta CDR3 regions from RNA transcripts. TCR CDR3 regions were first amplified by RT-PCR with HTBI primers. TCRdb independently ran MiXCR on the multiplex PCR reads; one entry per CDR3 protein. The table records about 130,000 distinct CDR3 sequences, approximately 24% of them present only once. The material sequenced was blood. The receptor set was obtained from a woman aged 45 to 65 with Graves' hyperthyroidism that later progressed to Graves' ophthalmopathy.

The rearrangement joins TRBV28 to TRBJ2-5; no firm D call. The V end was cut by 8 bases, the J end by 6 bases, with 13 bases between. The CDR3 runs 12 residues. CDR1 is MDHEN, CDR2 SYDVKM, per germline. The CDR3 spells CASQFSRQTQYF. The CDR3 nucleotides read TGTGCCAGCCAGTTCTCTCGCCAGACCCAGTACTTC.

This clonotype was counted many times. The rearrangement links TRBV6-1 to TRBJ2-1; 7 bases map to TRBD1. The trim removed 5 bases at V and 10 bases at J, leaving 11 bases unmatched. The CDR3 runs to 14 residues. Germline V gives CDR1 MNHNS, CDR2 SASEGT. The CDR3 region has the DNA TGTGCCAGCAGTCCGTCCTACAGGGGCGGAGAGCAGTTCTTC. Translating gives CASSPSYRGGEQFF.

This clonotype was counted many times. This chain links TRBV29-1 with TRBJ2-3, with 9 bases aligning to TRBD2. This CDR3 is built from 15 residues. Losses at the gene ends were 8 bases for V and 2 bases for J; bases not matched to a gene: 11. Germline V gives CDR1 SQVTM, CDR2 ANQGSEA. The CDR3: CSLKGASGDTDTQYF. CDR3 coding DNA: TGCAGCCTAAAGGGGGCTAGCGGGGACACAGATACGCAGTATTTT.

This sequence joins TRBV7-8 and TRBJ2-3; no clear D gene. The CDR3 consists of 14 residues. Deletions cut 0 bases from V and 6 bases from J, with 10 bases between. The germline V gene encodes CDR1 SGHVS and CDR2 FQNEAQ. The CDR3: CASSLAIGADTQYF. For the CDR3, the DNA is TGTGCCAGCAGCTTAGCGATTGGAGCGGATACGCAGTATTTT.

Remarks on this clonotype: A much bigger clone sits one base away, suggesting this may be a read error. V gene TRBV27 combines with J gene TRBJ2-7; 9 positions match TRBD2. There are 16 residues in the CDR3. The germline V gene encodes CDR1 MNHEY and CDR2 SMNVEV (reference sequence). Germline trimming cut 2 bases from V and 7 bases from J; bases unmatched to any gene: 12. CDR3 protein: CASSLLQPSGMGEQYF. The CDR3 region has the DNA TGTGCCAGCAGTTTACTTCAGCCTAGCGGGATGGGTGAGCAGTACTTC.

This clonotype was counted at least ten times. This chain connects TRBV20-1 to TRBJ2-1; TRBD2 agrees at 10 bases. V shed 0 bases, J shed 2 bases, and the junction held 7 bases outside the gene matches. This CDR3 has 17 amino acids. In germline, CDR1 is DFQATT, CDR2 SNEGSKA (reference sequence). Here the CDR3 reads CSARDASGSVPYNEQFF. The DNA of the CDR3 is TGCAGTGCTAGAGATGCTAGCGGGAGCGTACCCTACAATGAGCAGTTCTTC.

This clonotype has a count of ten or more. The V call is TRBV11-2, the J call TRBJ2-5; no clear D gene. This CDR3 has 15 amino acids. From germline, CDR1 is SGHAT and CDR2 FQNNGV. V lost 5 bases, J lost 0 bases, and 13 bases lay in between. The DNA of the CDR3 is TGTGCCAGCAGCCCTCTACTTGTTGACCAAGAGACCCAGTACTTC. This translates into CASSPLLVDQETQYF.

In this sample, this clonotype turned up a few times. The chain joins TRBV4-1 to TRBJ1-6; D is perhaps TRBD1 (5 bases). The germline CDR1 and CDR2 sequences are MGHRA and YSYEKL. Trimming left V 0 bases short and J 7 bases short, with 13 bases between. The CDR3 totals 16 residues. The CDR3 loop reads CASSQDRVIVNSPLHF. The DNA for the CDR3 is TGCGCCAGCAGCCAAGACAGGGTTATCGTGAATTCACCCCTCCACTTT.

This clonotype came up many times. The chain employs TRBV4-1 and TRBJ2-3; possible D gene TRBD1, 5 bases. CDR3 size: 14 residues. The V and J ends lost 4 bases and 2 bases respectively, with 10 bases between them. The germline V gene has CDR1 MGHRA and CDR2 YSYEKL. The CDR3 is CASSRQSTTDTQYF. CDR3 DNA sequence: TGCGCCAGCAGCCGACAGAGTACCACAGATACGCAGTATTTT.

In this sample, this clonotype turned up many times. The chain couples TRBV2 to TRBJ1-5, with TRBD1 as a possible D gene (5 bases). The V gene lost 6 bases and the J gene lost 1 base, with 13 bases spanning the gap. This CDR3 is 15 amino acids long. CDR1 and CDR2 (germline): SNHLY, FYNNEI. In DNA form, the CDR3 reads TGTGCCAGCAGAGGCGGACAAACAAGCAATCAGCCCCAGCATTTT. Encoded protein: CASRGGQTSNQPQHF. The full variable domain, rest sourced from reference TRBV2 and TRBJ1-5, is EPEVTQTPSHQVTQMGQEVILRCVPISNHLYFYWYRQILGQKVEFLVSFYNNEISEKSEIFDDQFSVERPDGSNFTLKIRSTKLEDSAMYFCASRGGQTSNQPQHFGDGTRLSIL.

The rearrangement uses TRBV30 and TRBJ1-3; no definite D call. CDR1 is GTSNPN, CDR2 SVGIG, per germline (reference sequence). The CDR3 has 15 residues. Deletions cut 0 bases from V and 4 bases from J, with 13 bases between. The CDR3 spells CAWSVRRGSGNTIYF. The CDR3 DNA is TGTGCCTGGAGTGTACGTCGGGGTTCGGGAAACACCATATATTTT.

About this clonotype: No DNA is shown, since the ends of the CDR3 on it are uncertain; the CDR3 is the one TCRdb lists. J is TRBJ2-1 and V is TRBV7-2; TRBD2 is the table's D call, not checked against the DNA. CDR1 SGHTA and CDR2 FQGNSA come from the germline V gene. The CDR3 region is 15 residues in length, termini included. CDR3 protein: CASSLVGSGSNEQSF.

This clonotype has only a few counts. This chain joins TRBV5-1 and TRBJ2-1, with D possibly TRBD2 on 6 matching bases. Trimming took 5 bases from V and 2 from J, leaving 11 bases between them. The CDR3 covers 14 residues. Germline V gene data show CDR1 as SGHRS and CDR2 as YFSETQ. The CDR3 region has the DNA TGCGCCAGCAGGGGGGGAGGCCCCTACAATGAGCAGTTCTTC. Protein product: CASRGGGPYNEQFF.

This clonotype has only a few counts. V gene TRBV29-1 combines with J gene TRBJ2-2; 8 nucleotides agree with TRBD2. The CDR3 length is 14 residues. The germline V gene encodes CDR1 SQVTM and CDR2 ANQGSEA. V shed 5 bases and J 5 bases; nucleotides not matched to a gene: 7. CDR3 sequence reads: CSVNPGGGTGELFF. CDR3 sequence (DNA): TGCAGCGTTAACCCGGGAGGGGGAACCGGGGAGCTGTTTTTT.

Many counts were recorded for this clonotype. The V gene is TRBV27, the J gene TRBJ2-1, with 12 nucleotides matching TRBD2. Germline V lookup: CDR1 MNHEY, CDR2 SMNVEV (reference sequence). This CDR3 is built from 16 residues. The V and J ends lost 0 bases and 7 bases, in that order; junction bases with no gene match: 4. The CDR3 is CASSLSRLAGANEQFF. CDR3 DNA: TGTGCCAGCAGTTTATCGAGACTAGCGGGAGCAAATGAGCAGTTCTTC.